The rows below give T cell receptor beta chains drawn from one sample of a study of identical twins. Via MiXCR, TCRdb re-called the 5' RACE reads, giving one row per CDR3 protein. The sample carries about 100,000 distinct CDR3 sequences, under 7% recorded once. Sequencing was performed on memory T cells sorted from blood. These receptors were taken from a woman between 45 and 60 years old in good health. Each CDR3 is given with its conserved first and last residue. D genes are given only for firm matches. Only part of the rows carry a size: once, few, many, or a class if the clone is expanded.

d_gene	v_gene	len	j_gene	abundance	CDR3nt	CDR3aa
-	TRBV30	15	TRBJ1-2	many	TGTGCCGCTGAGGGCGGTCGGGAAACTGGGTATGGCTACACCTTC	CAAEGGRETGYGYTF
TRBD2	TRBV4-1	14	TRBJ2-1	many	TGCGCCAGTAACGCAGCGGGGGCCTACAATGAGCAGTTCTTC	CASNAAGAYNEQFF
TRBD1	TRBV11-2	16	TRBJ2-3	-	TGTGCCAGCAGCCGGACAGGGATGGGGGACACAGATACGCAGTATTTT	CASSRTGMGDTDTQYF
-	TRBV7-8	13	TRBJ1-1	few	TGTGCCAGCAGCCTTCCGGGGTCCTATGAAGCTTTCTTT	CASSLPGSYEAFF
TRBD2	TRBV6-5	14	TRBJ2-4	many	TGTGCCAGCAGGGGCGGGGGAGCCAAAAACATTCAGTACTTC	CASRGGGAKNIQYF
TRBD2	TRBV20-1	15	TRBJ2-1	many	TGCAGTGCTAGAGGGGGCGGGAGGGCCTGGGATGAGCAGTTCTTC	CSARGGGRAWDEQFF
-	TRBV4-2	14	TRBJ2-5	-	TGTGCCAGCAGCAACGCCGCGGTCAAAGAGACCCAGTACTTC	CASSNAAVKETQYF
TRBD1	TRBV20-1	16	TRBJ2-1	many	TGCAGTGCTAGGGAGGCCGGGACAGGATCCTACAATGAGCAGTTCTTC	CSAREAGTGSYNEQFF
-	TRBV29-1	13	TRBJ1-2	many	TGCAGCGTTGACGCTCGGGGGGGTTCTGGCTACACCTTC	CSVDARGGSGYTF
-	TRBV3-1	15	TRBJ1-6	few	TGTGCCAGCAGCCAAGACTTGGGGGGGGGATCACCCCTCCACTTT	CASSQDLGGGSPLHF
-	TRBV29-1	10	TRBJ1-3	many	TGCAGCGTCTGGGAAAACACCATATATTTT	CSVWENTIYF
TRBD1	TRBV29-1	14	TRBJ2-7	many	TGCAGCGTCGTACACCGGGACAGGTTATACGAGCAGTACTTC	CSVVHRDRLYEQYF
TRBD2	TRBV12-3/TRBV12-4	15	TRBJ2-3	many	TGTGCCAGCACCCCAGCGGGAGGGATCACAGATACGCAGTATTTT	CASTPAGGITDTQYF
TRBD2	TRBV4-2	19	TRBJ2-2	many	TGTGCCAGCAGCCAAGACCCCTTTGCGGGAGGCCCGAACACCGGGGAGCTGTTTTTT	CASSQDPFAGGPNTGELFF
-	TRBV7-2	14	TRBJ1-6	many	TGTGCCAGCAGCTTAGGTACCTGGAGTTCACCCCTCCACTTT	CASSLGTWSSPLHF
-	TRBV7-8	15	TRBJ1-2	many	TGTGCCAGCAGCCCGCAAGTGACAGGATACTATGGCTACACCTTC	CASSPQVTGYYGYTF
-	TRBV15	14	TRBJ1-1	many	TGTGCCACCAGCTCCCTGACCCGGGCATCTGAAGCTTTCTTT	CATSSLTRASEAFF
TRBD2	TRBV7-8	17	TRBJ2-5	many	TGTGCCAGCAGCCTGGCCACTAGCGGGCAGCTCCGGGAGACCCAGTACTTC	CASSLATSGQLRETQYF
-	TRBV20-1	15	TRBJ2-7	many	TGCAGTGCTAGACCTGTCCAGGGGACGCTCTACGAGCAGTACTTC	CSARPVQGTLYEQYF
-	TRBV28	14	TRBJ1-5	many	TGTGCCAGCAGGTCAACAGGGTTCGGTCAGCCCCAGCATTTT	CASRSTGFGQPQHF
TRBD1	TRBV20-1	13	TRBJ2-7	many	TGCAGTGCTTCGGACAGGGGCTCCTACGAGCAGTACTTC	CSASDRGSYEQYF
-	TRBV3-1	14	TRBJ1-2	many	TGTGCCAGCAGCCCCCTCCTTGGGGTCGGGGGCTACACCTTC	CASSPLLGVGGYTF